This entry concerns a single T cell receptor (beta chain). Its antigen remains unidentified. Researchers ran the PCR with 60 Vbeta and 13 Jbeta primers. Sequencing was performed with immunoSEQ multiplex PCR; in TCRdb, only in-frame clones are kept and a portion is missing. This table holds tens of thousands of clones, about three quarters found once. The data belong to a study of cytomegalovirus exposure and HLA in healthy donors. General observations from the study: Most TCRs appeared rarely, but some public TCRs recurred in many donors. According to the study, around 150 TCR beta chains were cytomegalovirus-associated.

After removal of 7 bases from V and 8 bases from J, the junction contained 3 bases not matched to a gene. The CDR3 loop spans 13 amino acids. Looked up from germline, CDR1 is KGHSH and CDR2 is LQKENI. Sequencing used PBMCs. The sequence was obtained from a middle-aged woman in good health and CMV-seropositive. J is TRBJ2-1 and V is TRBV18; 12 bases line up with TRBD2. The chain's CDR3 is CASFGLAGYEQFF. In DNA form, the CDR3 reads TGTGCCAGCTTCGGACTAGCGGGATATGAGCAGTTCTTC.